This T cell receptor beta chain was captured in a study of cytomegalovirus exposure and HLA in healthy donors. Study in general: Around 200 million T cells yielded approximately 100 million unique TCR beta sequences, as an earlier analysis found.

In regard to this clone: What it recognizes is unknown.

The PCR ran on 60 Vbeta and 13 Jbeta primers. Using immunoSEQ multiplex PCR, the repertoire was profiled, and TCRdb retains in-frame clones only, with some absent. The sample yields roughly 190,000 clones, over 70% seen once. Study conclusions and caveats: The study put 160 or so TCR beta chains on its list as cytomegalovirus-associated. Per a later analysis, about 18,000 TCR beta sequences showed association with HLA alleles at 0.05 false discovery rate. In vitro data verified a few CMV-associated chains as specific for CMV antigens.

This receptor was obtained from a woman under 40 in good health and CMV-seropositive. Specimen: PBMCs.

The CDR3 here is CASSLWGQGANGELFF. The CDR3, as DNA: TGTGCCAGCAGTTTATGGGGACAGGGGGCGAACGGGGAGCTGTTTTTT. The V and J genes are TRBV28 and TRBJ2-2; 12 bases match TRBD1. Germline CDR1 is MDHEN and CDR2 is SYDVKM. Trimming took 0 bases from V and 7 from J; bases not matched to a gene: 3. The CDR3 is 16 residues long.